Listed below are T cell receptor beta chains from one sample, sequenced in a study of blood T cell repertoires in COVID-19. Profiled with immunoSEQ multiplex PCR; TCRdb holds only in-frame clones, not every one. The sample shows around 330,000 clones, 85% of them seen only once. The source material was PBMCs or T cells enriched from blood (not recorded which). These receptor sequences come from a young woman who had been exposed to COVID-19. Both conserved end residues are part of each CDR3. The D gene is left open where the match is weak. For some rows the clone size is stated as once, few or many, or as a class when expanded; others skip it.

CDR3 DNA: TGTGCCAGTAGCCGACAGGGGGCGGACTATGGCTACACCTTC
CDR3 protein: CASSRQGADYGYTF
J gene: TRBJ1-2
D gene: TRBD1
V gene: TRBV19
CDR3 length: 14
clone size: NA

CDR3 DNA: TGTGCCAGTAAAACCGGGACAGGGTCGAACACCATATATTTT
CDR3 protein: CASKTGTGSNTIYF
J gene: TRBJ1-3
D gene: TRBD1
V gene: TRBV19
CDR3 length: 14
clone size: once

CDR3 DNA: TGTGCCAGCAGTTTACAGAGGACCGGGGAGCTGTTTTTT
CDR3 protein: CASSLQRTGELFF
J gene: TRBJ2-2
D gene: NA
V gene: TRBV28
CDR3 length: 13
clone size: NA

CDR3 DNA: TGTGCCAGCAGCATCCGGGACAGGGAAGGAAACACCATATATTTT
CDR3 protein: CASSIRDREGNTIYF
J gene: TRBJ1-3
D gene: TRBD1
V gene: TRBV5-8
CDR3 length: 15
clone size: NA

CDR3 DNA: TGTGCCAGCAGCTGGGGAGGGAGGGAATCCTTC
CDR3 protein: CASSWGGRESF
J gene: TRBJ1-2
D gene: NA
V gene: TRBV5-6
CDR3 length: 11
clone size: once

CDR3 DNA: TGTGCCAGCAGCTTGGACCTCACAGGGAAGGGGCAGTTCTTC
CDR3 protein: CASSLDLTGKGQFF
J gene: TRBJ2-1
D gene: NA
V gene: TRBV7-9
CDR3 length: 14
clone size: NA

CDR3 DNA: TGTGCCACCAGCCACCTTGGACAGTATAACTATGGCTACACCTTC
CDR3 protein: CATSHLGQYNYGYTF
J gene: TRBJ1-2
D gene: NA
V gene: TRBV15
CDR3 length: 15
clone size: NA

CDR3 DNA: TGTGCCAGCAGCCGAATAGCGGGGGGGAAAGAGACCCAGTACTTC
CDR3 protein: CASSRIAGGKETQYF
J gene: TRBJ2-5
D gene: TRBD2
V gene: TRBV5-4
CDR3 length: 15
clone size: NA

CDR3 DNA: TGCGCCAGCAAGAACCGACACGGCCCAGGTGAAGCTTTCTTT
CDR3 protein: CASKNRHGPGEAFF
J gene: TRBJ1-1
D gene: NA
V gene: TRBV5-1
CDR3 length: 14
clone size: NA

CDR3 DNA: TGTGCCAGCAGCCAAGGGGCGGGAGCAACGCAGTATTTT
CDR3 protein: CASSQGAGATQYF
J gene: TRBJ2-3
D gene: TRBD2
V gene: TRBV14
CDR3 length: 13
clone size: NA

CDR3 DNA: TGTGCCAGCAGTTATTATACTGAATACGAGCAGTACTTC
CDR3 protein: CASSYYTEYEQYF
J gene: TRBJ2-7
D gene: NA
V gene: TRBV6-2/TRBV6-3
CDR3 length: 13
clone size: NA

CDR3 DNA: TGCGCCAGCAGTGAGTCGACGGAGAAGACCCTTGAAAAACTGTTTTTT
CDR3 protein: CASSESTEKTLEKLFF
J gene: TRBJ1-4
D gene: NA
V gene: TRBV10-1
CDR3 length: 16
clone size: few

CDR3 DNA: TGTGCCAGCAGCCAAACTAGCGGGGGGGCGGATGAGCAGTTCTTC
CDR3 protein: CASSQTSGGADEQFF
J gene: TRBJ2-1
D gene: TRBD2
V gene: TRBV4-2
CDR3 length: 15
clone size: many

CDR3 DNA: TGTGCCAGCAGTTCCCCAGGGGATCCCTATAATTCACCCCTCCACTTT
CDR3 protein: CASSSPGDPYNSPLHF
J gene: TRBJ1-6
D gene: NA
V gene: TRBV27
CDR3 length: 16
clone size: NA

CDR3 DNA: TGTGCCAGCAGCTCCTACAGCGGGGGAGGGTACGAGCAGTTCTTC
CDR3 protein: CASSSYSGGGYEQFF
J gene: TRBJ2-1
D gene: TRBD2
V gene: TRBV11-2
CDR3 length: 15
clone size: few

CDR3 DNA: TGTGCCAGCAGTTACCGACAGAACTATGGCTACACCTTC
CDR3 protein: CASSYRQNYGYTF
J gene: TRBJ1-2
D gene: NA
V gene: TRBV6-2/TRBV6-3
CDR3 length: 13
clone size: NA

CDR3 DNA: TGCGCCAGCAACGCGGGCGGGGTCACGCAGTATTTT
CDR3 protein: CASNAGGVTQYF
J gene: TRBJ2-3
D gene: NA
V gene: TRBV5-1
CDR3 length: 12
clone size: NA

CDR3 DNA: TGTGCCAGCAGCCAAGATCTATCGGGAAACACCATATATTTT
CDR3 protein: CASSQDLSGNTIYF
J gene: TRBJ1-3
D gene: NA
V gene: TRBV4-2
CDR3 length: 14
clone size: NA

CDR3 DNA: TGTGCCAGCAGCGCAGGGGGGCCCTACAATGAGCAGTTCTTC
CDR3 protein: CASSAGGPYNEQFF
J gene: TRBJ2-1
D gene: NA
V gene: TRBV6-5
CDR3 length: 14
clone size: NA

CDR3 DNA: TGTGCCATCAGTGAGACTTTGCGGGGTACTAATGAAAAACTGTTTTTT
CDR3 protein: CAISETLRGTNEKLFF
J gene: TRBJ1-4
D gene: NA
V gene: TRBV10-3
CDR3 length: 16
clone size: once

CDR3 DNA: TGCGCCAGCAGTGGACAGGGGGAGGTGGAGACCCAGTACTTC
CDR3 protein: CASSGQGEVETQYF
J gene: TRBJ2-5
D gene: TRBD1
V gene: TRBV5-1
CDR3 length: 14
clone size: once

CDR3 DNA: TGTGCCAGCAGCTTGGGGGGAGGGGACCTCGGGCAGTACTTC
CDR3 protein: CASSLGGGDLGQYF
J gene: TRBJ2-7
D gene: TRBD2
V gene: TRBV5-8
CDR3 length: 14
clone size: NA

CDR3 DNA: TGTGCCAGCGGGGACCCAGGGGCGCCCCCCTATGGCTACACCTTC
CDR3 protein: CASGDPGAPPYGYTF
J gene: TRBJ1-2
D gene: NA
V gene: TRBV27
CDR3 length: 15
clone size: few

CDR3 DNA: TGCAGTGCTAGTGACAGGGAATCCGAGCAGTACTTC
CDR3 protein: CSASDRESEQYF
J gene: TRBJ2-7
D gene: TRBD1
V gene: TRBV20-1
CDR3 length: 12
clone size: NA

CDR3 DNA: TGTGCTAGTGGTTTGGTACGTAGCAACCAAGCCTACGAGCAGTACTTC
CDR3 protein: CASGLVRSNQAYEQYF
J gene: TRBJ2-7
D gene: NA
V gene: TRBV12-5
CDR3 length: 16
clone size: NA

CDR3 DNA: TGTGCCAGCAGTTCCCCACAGGGGGCGGCCTACGAGCAGTACTTC
CDR3 protein: CASSSPQGAAYEQYF
J gene: TRBJ2-7
D gene: TRBD1
V gene: TRBV28
CDR3 length: 15
clone size: NA

CDR3 DNA: TGTGCCAGCAGCGCCCGTCCAACTAGCCCCTCTGGAAACACCATATATTTT
CDR3 protein: CASSARPTSPSGNTIYF
J gene: TRBJ1-3
D gene: NA
V gene: TRBV9
CDR3 length: 17
clone size: NA

CDR3 DNA: TGCGCCAGCAGCCAAGATCCCCGACAGGCCGGGGAGCTGTTTTTT
CDR3 protein: CASSQDPRQAGELFF
J gene: TRBJ2-2
D gene: NA
V gene: TRBV4-1
CDR3 length: 15
clone size: NA

CDR3 DNA: TGTGCCAGCTCAGGGTTGAGACAGGGCGGCGATGAGCAGTTCTTC
CDR3 protein: CASSGLRQGGDEQFF
J gene: TRBJ2-1
D gene: TRBD1
V gene: TRBV18
CDR3 length: 15
clone size: NA

CDR3 DNA: TGTGCCAGTAGTATAGGTCGACAGGGAGCTTTCTTT
CDR3 protein: CASSIGRQGAFF
J gene: TRBJ1-1
D gene: TRBD1
V gene: TRBV19
CDR3 length: 12
clone size: NA

CDR3 DNA: TGTGCCAGCAGCTTAGGCTGGACAGGGGGCGGCTACAATGAGCAGTTCTTC
CDR3 protein: CASSLGWTGGGYNEQFF
J gene: TRBJ2-1
D gene: TRBD1
V gene: TRBV7-2
CDR3 length: 17
clone size: NA

CDR3 DNA: TGTGCCAGCAGCGCCTCTGCACTCACCTACGAGCAGTACTTC
CDR3 protein: CASSASALTYEQYF
J gene: TRBJ2-7
D gene: NA
V gene: TRBV6-5
CDR3 length: 14
clone size: NA

CDR3 DNA: TGTGCCAGCAGCGACCGTTGGACTAGCTCCTACAATGAGCAGTTCTTC
CDR3 protein: CASSDRWTSSYNEQFF
J gene: TRBJ2-1
D gene: TRBD2
V gene: TRBV7-3
CDR3 length: 16
clone size: once

CDR3 DNA: TGTGCCAGTAGTCCTACAGGGACGGTCGAGCGCTACACCTTC
CDR3 protein: CASSPTGTVERYTF
J gene: TRBJ1-2
D gene: NA
V gene: TRBV19
CDR3 length: 14
clone size: NA

CDR3 DNA: TGTGCCAGCAGGGGGCCGGGTGGCTACACCTTC
CDR3 protein: CASRGPGGYTF
J gene: TRBJ1-2
D gene: NA
V gene: TRBV12-3/TRBV12-4
CDR3 length: 11
clone size: NA

CDR3 DNA: TGTGCCAGCAGTTACGTGGCAGGGACATACGAGCAGTACTTC
CDR3 protein: CASSYVAGTYEQYF
J gene: TRBJ2-7
D gene: NA
V gene: TRBV6-5
CDR3 length: 14
clone size: NA

CDR3 DNA: TGCGCCAGCAGACCGGGACAGGGGGCAATAGAGCAGTACTTC
CDR3 protein: CASRPGQGAIEQYF
J gene: TRBJ2-7
D gene: TRBD1
V gene: TRBV10-2
CDR3 length: 14
clone size: NA

CDR3 DNA: TGTGCCAGCTCACCCTCTAGCGGGAGGGCCGTATTTGACACAGATACGCAGTATTTT
CDR3 protein: CASSPSSGRAVFDTDTQYF
J gene: TRBJ2-3
D gene: TRBD2
V gene: TRBV18
CDR3 length: 19
clone size: NA

CDR3 DNA: TGTGCCTGGAGTGTAGGGGTTGGGGGCCGCTTTATGAACACTGAAGCTTTCTTT
CDR3 protein: CAWSVGVGGRFMNTEAFF
J gene: TRBJ1-1
D gene: NA
V gene: TRBV30
CDR3 length: 18
clone size: NA

CDR3 DNA: TGTGCCAGCAGTGGGCGACTAGCGGGAGGATGGGATACGCAGTATTTT
CDR3 protein: CASSGRLAGGWDTQYF
J gene: TRBJ2-3
D gene: TRBD2
V gene: TRBV2
CDR3 length: 16
clone size: NA

CDR3 DNA: TGTGCCAGCTCCCCAGGGGCAGAGACCCAGTACTTC
CDR3 protein: CASSPGAETQYF
J gene: TRBJ2-5
D gene: NA
V gene: TRBV18
CDR3 length: 12
clone size: NA

CDR3 DNA: TGTGCCAGCACTCCAAGACTAGCGGGGAGGACCGGGGAGCTGTTTTTT
CDR3 protein: CASTPRLAGRTGELFF
J gene: TRBJ2-2
D gene: TRBD2
V gene: TRBV28
CDR3 length: 16
clone size: NA

CDR3 DNA: TGTGCCAGCAGCTTATACAGGGGGACTGAAGCTTTCTTT
CDR3 protein: CASSLYRGTEAFF
J gene: TRBJ1-1
D gene: TRBD1
V gene: TRBV7-3
CDR3 length: 13
clone size: NA

CDR3 DNA: TGTGCCTGGACTAGCGGGAGGACCCGTACAATCGAGCAGTACTTC
CDR3 protein: CAWTSGRTRTIEQYF
J gene: TRBJ2-7
D gene: TRBD2
V gene: TRBV30
CDR3 length: 15
clone size: NA

CDR3 DNA: TGTGCCAGCAAGATGTTCTCCAGCCGCGGAGAGACCCAGTACTTC
CDR3 protein: CASKMFSSRGETQYF
J gene: TRBJ2-5
D gene: NA
V gene: TRBV5-6
CDR3 length: 15
clone size: NA

CDR3 DNA: TGTGCCAGCAACCATCTCGGGACTTGGGGACAGGCGAACACTGAAGCTTTCTTT
CDR3 protein: CASNHLGTWGQANTEAFF
J gene: TRBJ1-1
D gene: TRBD1
V gene: TRBV28
CDR3 length: 18
clone size: NA

CDR3 DNA: TGTGCCACCAGTGATTCGGGACAGAACGAGCAGTACTTC
CDR3 protein: CATSDSGQNEQYF
J gene: TRBJ2-7
D gene: TRBD1
V gene: TRBV24-1
CDR3 length: 13
clone size: few

CDR3 DNA: TGTGCCTGGAGTCATTTCTACGAGCAGTACTTC
CDR3 protein: CAWSHFYEQYF
J gene: TRBJ2-7
D gene: NA
V gene: TRBV30
CDR3 length: 11
clone size: NA

CDR3 DNA: TGTGCCAGCAGTTACTCGAGAACGCAGGGTGGTGAAAAACTGTTTTTT
CDR3 protein: CASSYSRTQGGEKLFF
J gene: TRBJ1-4
D gene: NA
V gene: TRBV6-2/TRBV6-3
CDR3 length: 16
clone size: NA

CDR3 DNA: TGTGCCAGTAGGCCGGGACAGGGGGCAAATGAGCAGTTCTTC
CDR3 protein: CASRPGQGANEQFF
J gene: TRBJ2-1
D gene: TRBD1
V gene: TRBV19
CDR3 length: 14
clone size: once

CDR3 DNA: TGTGCCAGCACCCTCCTCGCGAAGGAGCTGTTTTTT
CDR3 protein: CASTLLAKELFF
J gene: TRBJ2-2
D gene: NA
V gene: TRBV12-3/TRBV12-4
CDR3 length: 12
clone size: NA

CDR3 DNA: TGTGCCTGGAGGCCAGGGGTGAACACCGGGGAGCTGTTTTTT
CDR3 protein: CAWRPGVNTGELFF
J gene: TRBJ2-2
D gene: NA
V gene: TRBV30
CDR3 length: 14
clone size: many

CDR3 DNA: TGTGCCACCAGTGATCCCGGGACTAGCGTAAACAATGAGCAGTTCTTC
CDR3 protein: CATSDPGTSVNNEQFF
J gene: TRBJ2-1
D gene: TRBD2
V gene: TRBV24-1
CDR3 length: 16
clone size: NA